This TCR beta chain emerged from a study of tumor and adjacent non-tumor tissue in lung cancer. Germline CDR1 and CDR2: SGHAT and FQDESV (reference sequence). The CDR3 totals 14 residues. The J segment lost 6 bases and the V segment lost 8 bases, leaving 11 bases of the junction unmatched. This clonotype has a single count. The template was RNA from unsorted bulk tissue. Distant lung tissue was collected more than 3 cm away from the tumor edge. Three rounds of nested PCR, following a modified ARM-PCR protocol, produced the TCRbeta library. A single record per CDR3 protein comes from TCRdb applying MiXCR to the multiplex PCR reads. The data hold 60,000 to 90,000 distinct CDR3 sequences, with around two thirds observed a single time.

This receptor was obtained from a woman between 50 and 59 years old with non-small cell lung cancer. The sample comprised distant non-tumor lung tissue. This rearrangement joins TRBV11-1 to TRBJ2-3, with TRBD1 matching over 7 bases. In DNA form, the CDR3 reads TGTGCCAGCCGCATAACTACAGGGGATGATACGCAGTATTTT. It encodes CASRITTGDDTQYF.